The 4 T cell receptor beta chains below come from one sample, sequenced in a study of blood T cell repertoires in COVID-19. The method was immunoSEQ multiplex PCR; TCRdb's version includes in-frame clones alone and lacks a portion of them. The table shows around 190,000 clones, with around 77% occurring only once. Sequencing was carried out using peripheral blood. These receptors all stem from a man in his sixties or seventies with active or convalescent COVID-19.

The chain has TRBV11-2 and TRBJ1-1, with a tentative D call TRBD1 (5 bases). CDR1 SGHAT and CDR2 FQNNGV come from the germline V gene. CDR3 size: 14 residues. V was clipped by 7 bases and J by 1 base, with 13 bases between them. The CDR3 DNA reads TGTGCCAGCACCCCAGGGCGTAGGAACACTGAAGCTTTCTTT. Translation gives CASTPGRRNTEAFF.

The chain employs TRBV18 and TRBJ1-5; possible D gene TRBD1, 5 bases. Germline V gene sequence: CDR1 KGHSH, CDR2 LQKENI. The CDR3 covers 14 residues. V lost 3 bases and J lost 7, with 13 bases in between. The CDR3 protein is CASSPRQGGQPQHF. Here the CDR3 DNA reads TGTGCCAGCTCACCGCGGCAGGGAGGCCAGCCCCAGCATTTT.

The genes are TRBV5-1 and TRBJ2-7, with D unresolved. Germline assignment: CDR1 SGHRS and CDR2 YFSETQ. CDR3 length: 13 amino acids. Trimming removed 5 bases at V and 0 bases at J, with 9 bases between. CDR3: CASSPTGSYEQYF. The CDR3 nucleotides are TGCGCCAGCAGTCCCACCGGCTCCTACGAGCAGTACTTC.

The V call is TRBV5-1, the J call TRBJ2-5; 7 nucleotides match TRBD2. The CDR3 is 15 amino acids. Losses at the gene ends were 0 bases for V and 5 bases for J; bases not matched to a gene: 7. Germline V gene sequence: CDR1 SGHRS, CDR2 YFSETQ. In DNA form, the CDR3 reads TGCGCCAGCAGCTTGGGAGGCGGGAGTGGGGAGACCCAGTACTTC. It specifies CASSLGGGSGETQYF.